The sequence of this TCR beta chain was determined in a study of human T cells and chemical hapten exposure. Study-wide background: There were weekly diphenylcyclopropenone doses to the scalp for patients throughout the roughly 24-week study.

Unique molecular identifiers were affixed to discrete cDNA molecules within the library. TCRdb analysed the RACE reads with MiXCR anew, one entry per CDR3 protein. Of roughly 100,000 distinct CDR3 sequences in the sample, around 35% were seen once. This clonotype was picked up many times. Time point specified: patch test 3, about 24 weeks after DPC sensitization. Treatment reported: therapeutic diphenylcyclopropenone sensitization with weekly scalp DPC. The drawing of blood occurred before each patch test was applied. The donor pool consisted of alopecia patients aged 18 to 70 years, considered suitable for DPC. The sequence was collected from a man aged 35 to 55 with alopecia areata. Some clones in this sample may be carry-over from other donors' samples. The sequenced sample was whole blood, obtained in connection with sensitization to the hapten diphenylcyclopropenone (DPC).

The CDR3 protein is CASESGTGTYEQYF. In nucleotides, the CDR3 is TGTGCCAGTGAGAGCGGGACAGGGACCTACGAGCAGTACTTC. The rearrangement links TRBV2 to TRBJ2-7; 9 positions match TRBD1. With 9 bases clipped from V and 2 bases from J, the junction kept 8 bases outside the gene matches. Looked up from germline, CDR1 is SNHLY and CDR2 is FYNNEI. The CDR3 spans 14 residues.